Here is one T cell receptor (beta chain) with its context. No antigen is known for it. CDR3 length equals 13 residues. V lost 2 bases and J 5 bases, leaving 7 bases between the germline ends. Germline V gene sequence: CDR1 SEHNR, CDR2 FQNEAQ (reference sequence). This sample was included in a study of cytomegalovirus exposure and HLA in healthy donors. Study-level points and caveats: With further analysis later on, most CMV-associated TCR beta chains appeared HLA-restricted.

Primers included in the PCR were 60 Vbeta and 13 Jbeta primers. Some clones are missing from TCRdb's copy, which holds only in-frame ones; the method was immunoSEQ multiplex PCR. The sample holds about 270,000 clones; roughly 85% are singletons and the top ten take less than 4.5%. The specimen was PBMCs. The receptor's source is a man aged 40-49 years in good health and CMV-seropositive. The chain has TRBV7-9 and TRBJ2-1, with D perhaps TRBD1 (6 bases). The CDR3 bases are TGTGCCAGCAGCTTAAGACAGGACAATGAGCAGTTCTTC. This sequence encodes CASSLRQDNEQFF.